This TCR beta chain appears in the sequencing data of a study of blood T cell repertoires in COVID-19 (TCRdb year 2020). For the wider study: Samples from collaborators originated in the United States, Italy and Spain and spanned both the acute and convalescent phases of COVID-19. The prospective study material was composed of cDNA or gDNA derived from T cells, B-cell-depleted T cells, or PBMCs. Subjects who had been exposed to COVID-19, were actively infected with it, or had recovered from it provided the deeply sampled blood TCRbeta repertoires that made up the dataset. The repertoires were released in a freely available public database meant as a resource for research on the immune response to SARS-CoV-2. Samples were obtained from the ongoing ImmuneRACE study (first 160 participants) and from 1,000 to 1,500 subjects provided by 6 global collaborators. A de-identified subject ID, COVID-19 status, age in years and sex were almost always included in the sample metadata. Where available, HLA class I and class II types were taken from metadata supplied by the sample provider and were not determined by assay-based typing. Study-wide conclusions, independent of this receptor: The quantity of clinical and demographic metadata differed by source and by participant and was supplied without curation.

Collaborating institutions collected whole blood in K2EDTA tubes following their own protocols. For TCRbeta analysis, collaborators shipped samples as frozen whole blood, isolated PBMCs, or DNA extracted from either of those sample types. This clone has only one observation. Its antigen is still unknown. No base qualities exist here, and no much larger clone lies one base off it. The CDR3, cysteine through phenylalanine, is 15 amino acids long. This entry keeps only the CDR3 DNA: 45 bases, framed from base 1. Unmatched junction bases come to 1, with V trimmed by 3 bases and J by 4 bases. The germline V gene specifies KGHSH as CDR1 and LQKENI as CDR2. TCRbeta CDR3 regions were amplified from genomic DNA using the immunoSEQ Assay, a bias-controlled multiplex PCR. The published analysis was carried out like this. Nucleated cell counts per sample were estimated from amplification of reference gene primers within the assay. To quantify the absolute abundance of each unique TCRbeta CDR3 rearrangement, sequence reads were collapsed and filtered. For each sample, productive Simpson clonality was calculated by taking the square root of Simpson's diversity index across productive rearrangements. What TCRdb holds here is the immuneACCESS table cut down to in-frame rearrangements. Part of the clones is not present; checked against another copy, under half of the missing clones reflect an unresolved V gene, and the others are unexplained. D and trimming were read from the DNA, whereas the V and J calls and clone size are those reported in that table. The sample data list about 150,000 clones, and 85% to 90% of these were observed just once. The ten largest clonotypes hold about 15% of the sample.

Rearrangement joined TRBV18 to TRBJ2-7, and TRBD2 matches 15 of the central bases. The specimen was peripheral blood. This sequence originates from a woman between 35 and 50 years old with acute or convalescent COVID-19. For the CDR3, the sequence is CASSPGTSGGYEQYF. The DNA sequence is TGTGCCAGCTCACCGGGGACTAGCGGGGGGTACGAGCAGTACTTC.